A single sample gave rise to the 24 T cell receptor beta chains below, sequenced in a study of blood T cell repertoires in COVID-19 (dated by TCRdb to between 2020 and 2021). The library was prepared using the immunoSEQ multiplex PCR assay. The table comes from immuneACCESS by way of TCRdb, which keeps in-frame sequences with V and J called. Part of the clones is missing from these tables; in studies checked, under half for an unresolved V gene and the rest for unknown reasons. A total of some 130,000 clones appear in this sample, approximately 90% of them only once. Over 9% of the sample is in the top ten clones. Sequencing was performed on peripheral blood. The receptors shown here come from a man aged 45-60 years with acute or convalescent COVID-19.

This chain joins TRBV4-1 and TRBJ2-3; 8 bases align to TRBD1. Germline V gene sequence: CDR1 MGHRA, CDR2 YSYEKL. V lost 3 bases and J lost 0; bases outside the gene matches: 8. The CDR3 consists of 17 residues. The CDR3 DNA sequence: TGCGCCAGCAGCCACCTCGGACAGGGAGCTAGCACAGATACGCAGTATTTT. Translating it yields CASSHLGQGASTDTQYF.

The chain employs TRBV7-9 and TRBJ1-4, with 9 bases lining up with TRBD1. The V segment lost 3 bases and the J segment 5 bases; nucleotides outside the gene matches: 10. The CDR3 is 17 residues long. Germline V gene lookup returns CDR1 SEHNR and CDR2 FQNEAQ (reference sequence). In DNA form, the CDR3 reads TGTGCCAGCAGCTTCCTCCCCGGGACAGGGCCAAATGAAAAACTGTTTTTT. It yields the protein CASSFLPGTGPNEKLFF.

The chain links TRBV7-9 to TRBJ1-1, with D unclear. Germline-derived CDR1 and CDR2 are SEHNR and FQNEAQ (reference sequence). V was shortened by 3 bases and J by 0 bases, with 8 bases between the two germline ends. CDR3 length: 14 amino acids. CDR3 in amino acids: CASSLGVLNTEAFF. CDR3 DNA: TGTGCCAGCAGCTTGGGCGTGTTGAACACTGAAGCTTTCTTT.

The rearrangement uses TRBV28 and TRBJ1-1; D is ambiguous. Trimming took 5 bases from V and 1 from J, leaving 5 bases between them. The CDR3 runs 12 residues. Germline CDR1 and CDR2: MDHEN and SYDVKM. The chain's CDR3 is CASSPWNTEAFF. In DNA form, the CDR3 reads TGTGCCAGCAGTCCTTGGAACACTGAAGCTTTCTTT.

The V gene is TRBV11-1, the J gene TRBJ1-1, with a weak D call TRBD1 (5 bases). Trimming removed 5 bases at V and 3 bases at J, with 13 bases between. This CDR3 is built from 14 residues. Germline V lookup: CDR1 SGHAT, CDR2 FQDESV (reference sequence). The CDR3, as DNA: TGTGCCAGCAGCGCAGGGTTGTGGGACACTGAAGCTTTCTTT. Its translation is CASSAGLWDTEAFF.

The V and J genes are TRBV2 and TRBJ2-7, with D possibly being TRBD1 (6 bases). Germline V gene sequence: CDR1 SNHLY, CDR2 FYNNEI. The CDR3 consists of 15 residues. Trimming took off 3 bases at V and 6 bases at J, with 18 bases between the two ends. The CDR3 bases are TGTGCCAGCAGTGAGATTGGTCGCCAGGGGTTCGAGCAGTACTTC. Its translation is CASSEIGRQGFEQYF. Based on the CDR3 plus reference TRBV2 and TRBJ2-7, the full variable domain is EPEVTQTPSHQVTQMGQEVILRCVPISNHLYFYWYRQILGQKVEFLVSFYNNEISEKSEIFDDQFSVERPDGSNFTLKIRSTKLEDSAMYFCASSEIGRQGFEQYFGPGTRLTVT.

The V and J genes are TRBV28 and TRBJ1-2, with TRBD1 as a possible D gene (5 bases). Germline CDR1 MDHEN, CDR2 SYDVKM. V lost 7 bases and J 8 bases, leaving 32 bases between the germline ends. The CDR3 is 18 amino acids. The CDR3 bases are TGTGCCAGCATCTACCGGGGGTCTGGCACGTCACTGAGTCAAGGCTACACCTTC. Amino acids: CASIYRGSGTSLSQGYTF.

The CDR3 loop reads CASRGTANTQYF. The CDR3, as DNA: TGCGCCAGCAGGGGGACTGCCAATACGCAGTATTTT. The chain employs TRBV10-2 and TRBJ2-3, with D possibly matching TRBD2 (6 bases). The V and J ends lost 6 bases and 7 bases respectively, with 11 bases between them. The CDR3 sequence is 12 residues long. Looked up from germline, CDR1 is WSHSY and CDR2 is SAAADI.

This clone was seen a few times. The V and J genes are TRBV7-6 and TRBJ2-1; 8 bases match TRBD2. The CDR3 runs 15 residues. Germline-derived CDR1 and CDR2 are SGHVS and FNYEAQ. Losses at the gene ends were 2 bases for V and 4 bases for J; bases not matched to a gene: 4. The CDR3 DNA follows: TGTGCCAGCAGCTTACCCGGGGGGGCTTACAATGAGCAGTTCTTC. This sequence encodes CASSLPGGAYNEQFF.

The chain joins TRBV29-1 to TRBJ2-5, with D perhaps TRBD2 (6 bases). Trimming removed 5 bases from V and 1 base from J, with 11 bases in between. The CDR3 contains 13 residues. CDR1 SQVTM and CDR2 ANQGSEA come from the germline V gene. The CDR3 protein is CSVLRTTQETQYF. In DNA form, the CDR3 reads TGCAGCGTTCTCCGGACTACCCAAGAGACCCAGTACTTC.

The chain combines TRBV29-1 with TRBJ2-1; tentatively, D is TRBD1 (5 bases). The CDR3 has 14 amino acids. V gave up 6 bases and J gave up 3 bases, with 15 bases separating them. Germline V CDR1 and CDR2: SQVTM, ANQGSEA. For the CDR3, the DNA is TGCAGCGTCCAGGGTTGGCAGGGCTACAATGAGCAGTTCTTC. Translating gives CSVQGWQGYNEQFF.

The chain combines TRBV7-9 with TRBJ1-6; a possible D gene is TRBD1 (6 bases). This CDR3 contains 15 residues. The V and J ends lost 5 bases and 7 bases respectively, with 15 bases between them. The germline V gene encodes CDR1 SEHNR and CDR2 FQNEAQ (reference sequence). The CDR3: CASSPWDIPNSPLHF. Written as DNA, the CDR3 is TGTGCCAGCAGCCCCTGGGACATTCCCAATTCACCCCTCCACTTT.

The CDR3 DNA reads TGTGCCAGCAGCTCGGGAGGTCCCACTAACTATGGCTACACCTTC. It specifies CASSSGGPTNYGYTF. The rearrangement links TRBV5-4 to TRBJ1-2, with D uncertain. The germline gives CDR1 SGHNT, CDR2 YYREEE (reference sequence). The CDR3 loop spans 15 amino acids. Trimming removed 3 bases from V and 0 bases from J, with 12 bases in between.

V usage is TRBV6-2 or TRBV6-3 and J usage is TRBJ1-5; TRBD1 matches 12 bases. The CDR3 has 16 amino acids. V lost 2 bases, J lost 5 bases, and 4 bases stayed unmatched. CDR1 and CDR2 from the germline V gene are MNHEY and SVGEGT. CDR3 DNA: TGTGCCAGCAGTTACCTCGGGACAGGGGGCCATCAGCCCCAGCATTTT. It specifies CASSYLGTGGHQPQHF.

The V and J genes are TRBV5-1 and TRBJ1-1; D is unresolved. Between the trimmed V and J ends, which lost 2 bases and 0 bases, there was a span of 8 bases. The CDR3 is 14 residues long. The V gene's germline CDR1 is SGHRS and CDR2 YFSETQ. CDR3 in amino acids: CASSFGGMNTEAFF. CDR3 coding DNA: TGCGCCAGCAGCTTCGGAGGGATGAACACTGAAGCTTTCTTT. The variable domain in full, completed from reference TRBV5-1 and TRBJ1-1, reads KAGVTQTPRYLIKTRGQQVTLSCSPISGHRSVSWYQQTPGQGLQFLFEYFSETQRNKGNFPGRFSGRQFSNSRSEMNVSTLELGDSALYLCASSFGGMNTEAFFGQGTRLTVV.

CDR3 amino acids: CATSREKGGGYGYTF. CDR3 bases: TGTGCCACCAGCAGGGAGAAGGGGGGGGGCTATGGCTACACCTTC. The rearrangement uses TRBV15 and TRBJ1-2, with D maybe TRBD1 (6 bases). Germline values: CDR1 LNHNV, CDR2 YYDKDF (reference sequence). The CDR3 covers 15 residues. Trimming took off 3 bases at V and 4 bases at J, with 15 bases between the two ends.

V usage is TRBV3-1 (or the pseudogene TRBV3-2) and J usage is TRBJ1-3; the match to TRBD1 covers 7 bases. Trimming removed 0 bases from V and 8 bases from J; junction bases left unmatched: 7. CDR3 length equals 15 residues. The germline V gene has CDR1 LGHDT and CDR2 YNNKEL (reference sequence). CDR3: CASSQDRRGQDTIYF. CDR3 DNA: TGTGCCAGCAGCCAAGATCGGAGGGGGCAAGACACCATATATTTT.

The chain joins TRBV6-5 to TRBJ1-1, with a weak D call TRBD1 (6 bases). V was trimmed by 0 bases and J by 2 bases, leaving 13 bases between them. CDR3 size: 16 residues. The germline V gene encodes CDR1 MNHEY and CDR2 SVGAGI. CDR3 coding DNA: TGTGCCAGCAGTTACTCTCCGGGAGGGGGAAACACTGAAGCTTTCTTT. This sequence encodes CASSYSPGGGNTEAFF.

The V call is TRBV5-1, the J call TRBJ2-1, with D tentatively TRBD1 (6 bases). The CDR3 loop spans 15 amino acids. In germline, CDR1 is SGHRS, CDR2 YFSETQ. Deletions cut 0 bases from V and 9 bases from J, with 16 bases between. CDR3 nucleotide sequence: TGCGCCAGCAGCTTGGAACAACGAAGGGGGACTGAGCAGTTCTTC. This translates into CASSLEQRRGTEQFF.

This clone has a handful of counts. V is TRBV27 and J is TRBJ1-6, with D tentatively TRBD1 (6 bases). The CDR3 extends over 17 amino acids. Germline CDR1 reads MNHEY; CDR2 reads SMNVEV (reference sequence). The germline V and J ends were trimmed by 6 bases and 4 bases, with 19 bases remaining between them. CDR3 in amino acids: CASSRNRELGYNSPLHF. Written as DNA, the CDR3 is TGTGCCAGCAGCCGCAACAGGGAGCTGGGTTATAATTCACCCCTCCACTTT.

J is TRBJ1-2 and V is TRBV6-5, with no clear D. The length of the CDR3 is 12 residues. The germline V and J ends were trimmed by 0 bases and 10 bases, with 9 bases remaining between them. Germline V gene sequence: CDR1 MNHEY, CDR2 SVGAGI. As DNA, the CDR3 is TGTGCCAGCAGTTACTCGAGGGTGGACTACACCTTC. The encoded protein is CASSYSRVDYTF.

The chain carries TRBV28 and TRBJ2-3; 8 bases map to TRBD2. The CDR3 sequence is 16 residues long. Unmatched junction bases numbered 15, after V lost 6 bases and J lost 7 bases. CDR1 MDHEN and CDR2 SYDVKM come from the germline V gene. The CDR3 DNA follows: TGTGCCAGCAGCCGGGGGACCGGGACTAGATCTTATACGCAGTATTTT. Its translation: CASSRGTGTRSYTQYF.

V gene TRBV28 combines with J gene TRBJ1-1, with a tentative D call TRBD1 (5 bases). The CDR3 has 12 residues. Germline CDR1 and CDR2: MDHEN and SYDVKM. The V end was cut by 6 bases, the J end by 6 bases, with 11 bases between. The DNA for the CDR3 is TGTGCCAGCAGGATAGGGGTAGCTGAAGCTTTCTTT. Translation gives CASRIGVAEAFF.

The CDR3 coding sequence is TGTGCCAGCTCCCGGGACAGGCACGAGCAGTACTTC. This codes for CASSRDRHEQYF. The chain recombines TRBV11-3 with TRBJ2-7; 8 nucleotides match TRBD1. From germline, CDR1 is SGHNT and CDR2 YENEEA. With V trimmed by 8 bases and J by 5 bases, 5 bases remained unmatched. The CDR3 totals 12 residues. The complete variable domain, with remaining parts taken from reference TRBV11-3 and TRBJ2-7, reads EAGVVQSPRYKIIEKKQPVAFWCNPISGHNTLYWYLQNLGQGPELLIRYENEEAVDDSQLPKDRFSAERLKGVDSTLKIQPAELGDSAVYLCASSRDRHEQYFGPGTRLTVT.